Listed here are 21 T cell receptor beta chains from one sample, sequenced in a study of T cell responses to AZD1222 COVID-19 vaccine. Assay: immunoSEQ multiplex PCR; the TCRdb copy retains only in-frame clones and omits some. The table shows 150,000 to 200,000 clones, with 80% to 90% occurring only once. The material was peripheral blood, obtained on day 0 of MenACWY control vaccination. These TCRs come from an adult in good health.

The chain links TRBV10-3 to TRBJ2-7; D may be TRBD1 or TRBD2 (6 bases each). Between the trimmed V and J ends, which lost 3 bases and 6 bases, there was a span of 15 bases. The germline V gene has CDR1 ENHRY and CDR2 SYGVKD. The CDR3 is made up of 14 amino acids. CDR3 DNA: TGTGCCATCAGTGAAGGGGGACCCGGGAGCGAGCAGTACTTC. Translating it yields CAISEGGPGSEQYF.

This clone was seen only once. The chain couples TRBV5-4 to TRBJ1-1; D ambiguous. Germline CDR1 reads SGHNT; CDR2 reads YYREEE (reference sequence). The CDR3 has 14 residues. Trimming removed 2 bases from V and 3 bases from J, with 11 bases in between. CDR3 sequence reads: CASSFNTDHTEAFF. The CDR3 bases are TGTGCCAGCAGCTTTAACACGGATCACACTGAAGCTTTCTTT.

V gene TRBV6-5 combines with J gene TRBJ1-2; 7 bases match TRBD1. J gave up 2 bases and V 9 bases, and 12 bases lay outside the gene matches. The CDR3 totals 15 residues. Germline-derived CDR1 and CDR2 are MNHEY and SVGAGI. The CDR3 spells CASRTVWGQNYGYTF. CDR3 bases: TGTGCCAGTAGAACCGTATGGGGACAGAACTATGGCTACACCTTC.

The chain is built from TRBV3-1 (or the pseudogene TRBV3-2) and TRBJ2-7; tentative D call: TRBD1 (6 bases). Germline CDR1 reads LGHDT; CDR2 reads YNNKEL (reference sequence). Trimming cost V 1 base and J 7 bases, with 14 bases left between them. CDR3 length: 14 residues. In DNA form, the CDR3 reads TGTGCCAGCAGCCAAGGAGACAGGTTTGGGGAGCAGTACTTC. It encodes CASSQGDRFGEQYF.

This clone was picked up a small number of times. CDR3 in DNA: TGCAGTGCTACGAACACAGATACGCAGTATTTT. Residues: CSATNTDTQYF. The chain joins TRBV20-1 to TRBJ2-3; D gene unclear. The CDR3 covers 11 residues. Germline CDR1 is DFQATT and CDR2 is SNEGSKA (reference sequence). V lost 4 bases to trimming and J lost 2 bases, with 4 bases between them.

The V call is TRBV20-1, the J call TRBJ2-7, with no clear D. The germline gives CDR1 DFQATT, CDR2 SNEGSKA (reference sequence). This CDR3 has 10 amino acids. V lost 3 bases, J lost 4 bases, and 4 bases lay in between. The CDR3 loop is CSASFYEQYF. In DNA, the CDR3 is TGCAGTGCTAGCTTTTACGAGCAGTACTTC.

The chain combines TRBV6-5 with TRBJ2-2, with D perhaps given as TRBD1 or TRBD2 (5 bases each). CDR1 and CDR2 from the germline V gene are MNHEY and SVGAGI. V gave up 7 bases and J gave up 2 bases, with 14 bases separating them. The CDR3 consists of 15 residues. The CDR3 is CASKEQGVNTGELFF. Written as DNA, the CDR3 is TGTGCCAGCAAAGAGCAGGGAGTTAACACCGGGGAGCTGTTTTTT.

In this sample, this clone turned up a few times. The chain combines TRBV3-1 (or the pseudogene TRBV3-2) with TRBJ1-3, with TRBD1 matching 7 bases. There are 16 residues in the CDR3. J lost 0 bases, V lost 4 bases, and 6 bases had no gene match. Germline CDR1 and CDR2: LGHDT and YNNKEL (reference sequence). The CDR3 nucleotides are TGTGCCAGCAGCCTAAAAACAGGGGACTCTGGAAACACCATATATTTT. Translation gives CASSLKTGDSGNTIYF.

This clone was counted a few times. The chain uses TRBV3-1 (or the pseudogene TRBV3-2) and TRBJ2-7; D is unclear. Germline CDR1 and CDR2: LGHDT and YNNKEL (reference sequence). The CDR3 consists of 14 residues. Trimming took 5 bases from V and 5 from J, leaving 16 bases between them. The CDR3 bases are TGTGCCAGCAGCTCCCGAACGGGCCCTAACGAGCAGTACTTC. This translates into CASSSRTGPNEQYF.

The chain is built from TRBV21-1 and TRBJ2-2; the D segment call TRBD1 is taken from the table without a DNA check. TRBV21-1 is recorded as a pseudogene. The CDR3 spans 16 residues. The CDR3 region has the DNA TGTGCCAGCAGCACTCGGACAGGGACCCCCACCGGGGAGCTGTTTTTT. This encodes CASSTRTGTPTGELFF.

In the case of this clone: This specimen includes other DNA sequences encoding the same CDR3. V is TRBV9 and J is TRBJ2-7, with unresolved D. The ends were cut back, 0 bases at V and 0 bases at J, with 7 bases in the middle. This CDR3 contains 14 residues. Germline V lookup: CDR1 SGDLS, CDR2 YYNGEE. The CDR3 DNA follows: TGTGCCAGCAGCGTAGGTGCGGACTCCTACGAGCAGTACTTC. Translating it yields CASSVGADSYEQYF.

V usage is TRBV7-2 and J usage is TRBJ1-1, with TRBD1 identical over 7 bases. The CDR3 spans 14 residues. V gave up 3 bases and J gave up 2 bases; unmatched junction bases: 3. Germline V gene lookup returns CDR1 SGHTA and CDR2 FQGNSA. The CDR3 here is CASSLRTGNTEAFF. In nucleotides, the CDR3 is TGTGCCAGCAGCTTGAGGACAGGCAACACTGAAGCTTTCTTT.

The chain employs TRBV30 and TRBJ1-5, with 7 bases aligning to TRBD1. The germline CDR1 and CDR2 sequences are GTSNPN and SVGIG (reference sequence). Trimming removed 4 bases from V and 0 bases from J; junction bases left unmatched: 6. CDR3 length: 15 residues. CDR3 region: CAWTTGQPSNQPQHF. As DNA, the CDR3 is TGTGCCTGGACGACGGGACAGCCTAGCAATCAGCCCCAGCATTTT.

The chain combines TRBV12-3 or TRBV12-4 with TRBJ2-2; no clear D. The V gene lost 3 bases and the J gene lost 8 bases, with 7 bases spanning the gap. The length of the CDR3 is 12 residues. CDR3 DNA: TGTGCCAGCAGTTTCGTAGAAGGGGAGCTGTTTTTT. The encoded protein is CASSFVEGELFF.

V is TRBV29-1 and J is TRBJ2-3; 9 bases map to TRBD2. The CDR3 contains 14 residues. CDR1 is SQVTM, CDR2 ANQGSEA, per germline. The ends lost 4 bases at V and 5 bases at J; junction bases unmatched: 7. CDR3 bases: TGCAGCGTTGTAATAGCGGGAGAAATAGATACGCAGTATTTT. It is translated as CSVVIAGEIDTQYF.

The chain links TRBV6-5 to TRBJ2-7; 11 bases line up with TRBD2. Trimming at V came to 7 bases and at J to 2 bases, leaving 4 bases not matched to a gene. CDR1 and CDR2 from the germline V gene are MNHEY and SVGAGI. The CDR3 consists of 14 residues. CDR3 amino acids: CASTGLAVAYEQYF. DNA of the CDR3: TGTGCCAGCACGGGACTAGCGGTAGCCTACGAGCAGTACTTC.

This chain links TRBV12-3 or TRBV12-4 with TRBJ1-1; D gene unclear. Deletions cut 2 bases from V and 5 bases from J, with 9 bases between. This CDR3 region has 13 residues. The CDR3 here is CASSLTPGTEAFF. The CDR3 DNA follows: TGTGCCAGCAGTTTAACCCCGGGTACTGAAGCTTTCTTT.

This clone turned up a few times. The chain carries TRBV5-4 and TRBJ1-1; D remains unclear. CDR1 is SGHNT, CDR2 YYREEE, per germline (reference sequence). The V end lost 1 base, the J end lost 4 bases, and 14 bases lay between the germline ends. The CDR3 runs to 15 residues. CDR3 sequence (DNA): TGTGCCAGCAGCTTGTCCGATAAGGGCTCCACTGAAGCTTTCTTT. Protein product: CASSLSDKGSTEAFF. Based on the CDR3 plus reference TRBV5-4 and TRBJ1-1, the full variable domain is ETGVTQSPTHLIKTRGQQVTLRCSSQSGHNTVSWYQQALGQGPQFIFQYYREEENGRGNFPPRFSGLQFPNYSSELNVNALELDDSALYLCASSLSDKGSTEAFFGQGTRLTVV.

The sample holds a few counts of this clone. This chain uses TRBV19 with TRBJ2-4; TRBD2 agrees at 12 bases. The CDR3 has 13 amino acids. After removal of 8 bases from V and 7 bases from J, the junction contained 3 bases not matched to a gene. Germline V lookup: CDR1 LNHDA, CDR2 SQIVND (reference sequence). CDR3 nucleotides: TGTGCCAGTGGGACTAGCGGGTTGAACATTCAGTACTTC. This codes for CASGTSGLNIQYF. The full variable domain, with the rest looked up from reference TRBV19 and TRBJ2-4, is DGGITQSPKYLFRKEGQNVTLSCEQNLNHDAMYWYRQDPGQGLRLIYYSQIVNDFQKGDIAEGYSVSREKKESFPLTVTSAQKNPTAFYLCASGTSGLNIQYFGAGTRLSVL.

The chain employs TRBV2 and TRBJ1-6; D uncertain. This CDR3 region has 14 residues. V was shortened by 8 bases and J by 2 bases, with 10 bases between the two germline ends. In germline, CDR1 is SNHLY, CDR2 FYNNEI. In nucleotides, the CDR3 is TGTGCCAGCCTTCCGGGCCCCTATAATTCACCCCTCCACTTT. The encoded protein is CASLPGPYNSPLHF.

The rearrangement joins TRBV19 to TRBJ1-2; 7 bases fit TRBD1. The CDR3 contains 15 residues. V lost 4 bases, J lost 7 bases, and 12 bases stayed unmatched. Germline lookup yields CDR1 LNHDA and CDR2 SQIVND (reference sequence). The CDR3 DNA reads TGTGCCAGTAGTAAAACCGGGACAGATCTATCTGGCTACACCTTC. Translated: CASSKTGTDLSGYTF.